The clone carrying this T cell receptor (beta chain) has more than one count but fewer than ten. Its antigen remains unidentified. The sample comes from a study of T cells in Graves' hyperthyroidism and ophthalmopathy. Amplification yielded TCR beta CDR3 regions, with RNA transcripts as the source. The study used the HTBI primer set for a first-round RT-PCR of the TCR CDR3. MiXCR, run by TCRdb on the multiplex PCR reads, gives a single entry per CDR3 protein. The table shows just under 750,000 distinct CDR3 sequences, with 35% occurring only once. Regarding the study as a whole: Stable hyperthyroidism and ophthalmopathy were separated using 13 V-J signatures. Ophthalmopathy got predicted by the model a median roughly six months before its onset. Blood held most thyroid clonotypes expanded above 0.001 frequency.

The CDR3 extends over 17 amino acids. Germline-derived CDR1 and CDR2 are MNHEY and SVGAGI. Trimming pared 7 bases from V and 1 base from J, leaving 23 bases between. Sequencing was performed on blood. The chain couples TRBV6-5 to TRBJ2-7, with D possibly TRBD2 on 5 matching bases. The TCR originated in a woman in her thirties or forties with Graves' hyperthyroidism. The CDR3 DNA sequence: TGTGCCAGCATCCTAACATGCGGGCCGAGCTTATCCTACGAGCAGTACTTC. Protein sequence: CASILTCGPSLSYEQYF.